This paragraph reports one T cell receptor beta chain. What it recognizes is unknown. Germline V gene sequence: CDR1 SEHNR, CDR2 FQNEAQ (reference sequence). Between the trimmed V and J ends, which lost 5 bases and 9 bases, there was a span of 14 bases. CDR3 length equals 12 residues. The investigators reverse transcribed all of the isolated RNA, so they sequenced expressed TCRB transcripts. Only in-frame clones appear in the TCRdb table, and some are missing; sequencing was by immunoSEQ multiplex PCR. The data contain 300,000 to 350,000 clones, over 7% of them seen just once; the ten biggest clones take up 0.95% to 1.1%. These data are taken from a study of beta chain features in type 1 diabetes. Overall study findings and caveats: For type 1 diabetes patients, VDJ junctions showed fewer insertions and more deletions. People with Type 1 diabetes carried modestly yet significantly shorter TCRB CDR3s in all four CD4+ subsets.

Sequencing used central memory CD4+ T cells from blood. The sequence came from a man aged 25-40 years with type 1 diabetes. The chain is built from TRBV7-9 and TRBJ2-7; D ambiguous. Written as DNA, the CDR3 is TGTGCCAGCAGCAGAGATGGTCGGGCGCAGTACTTC. This codes for CASSRDGRAQYF.